This entry concerns a single T cell receptor beta chain. No antigen is known for it. This record comes from a study of cytomegalovirus exposure and HLA in healthy donors. Findings of the study overall: Judged likely to be a sequencing artifact was a cluster of highly shared sequence variants. With further analysis later on, most CMV-associated TCR beta chains appeared HLA-restricted.

A multiplex PCR was run with 60 Vbeta primers and 13 Jbeta primers. The assay was immunoSEQ multiplex PCR, and TCRdb's table has in-frame clones only and misses some. The table has 130,000 to 150,000 clones, about four fifths seen once. V was clipped by 4 bases and J by 4 bases; unmatched bases: 5. This CDR3 comprises 15 residues. CDR1 and CDR2 from the germline V gene are MGHRA and YSYEKL. What was sequenced was PBMCs. The chain uses TRBV4-1 and TRBJ2-1; 9 nucleotides align to TRBD1. This receptor was obtained from a young man in good health and CMV-seropositive. CDR3 DNA sequence: TGCGCCAGCAGCCTAGGACAGGGGCGGTACAATGAGCAGTTCTTC. This codes for CASSLGQGRYNEQFF.